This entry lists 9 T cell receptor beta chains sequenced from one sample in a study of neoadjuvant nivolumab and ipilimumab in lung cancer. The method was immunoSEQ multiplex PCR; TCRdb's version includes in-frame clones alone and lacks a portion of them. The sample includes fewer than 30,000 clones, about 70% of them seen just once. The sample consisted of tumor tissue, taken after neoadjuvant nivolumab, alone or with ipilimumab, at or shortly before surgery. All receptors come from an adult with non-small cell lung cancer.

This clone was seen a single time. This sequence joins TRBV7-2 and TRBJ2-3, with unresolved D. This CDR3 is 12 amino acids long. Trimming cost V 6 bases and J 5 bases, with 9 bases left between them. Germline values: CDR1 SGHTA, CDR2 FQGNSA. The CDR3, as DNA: TGTGCCAGCAGTCGACCCAGAGATACGCAGTATTTT. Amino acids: CASSRPRDTQYF.

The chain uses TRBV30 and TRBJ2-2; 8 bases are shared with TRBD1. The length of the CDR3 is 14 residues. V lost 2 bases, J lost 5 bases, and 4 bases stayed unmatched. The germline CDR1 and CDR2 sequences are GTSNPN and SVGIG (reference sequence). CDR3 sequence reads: CAWSRTGLTGELFF. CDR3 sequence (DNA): TGTGCCTGGAGTCGGACAGGGCTAACCGGGGAGCTGTTTTTT.

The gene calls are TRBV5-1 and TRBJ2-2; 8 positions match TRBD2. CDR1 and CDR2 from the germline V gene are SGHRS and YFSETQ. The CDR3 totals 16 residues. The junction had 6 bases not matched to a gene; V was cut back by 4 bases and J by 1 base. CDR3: CASSPPGGVNTGELFF. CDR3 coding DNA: TGCGCCAGCAGCCCCCCCGGGGGGGTGAACACCGGGGAGCTGTTTTTT. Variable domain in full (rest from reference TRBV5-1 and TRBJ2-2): KAGVTQTPRYLIKTRGQQVTLSCSPISGHRSVSWYQQTPGQGLQFLFEYFSETQRNKGNFPGRFSGRQFSNSRSEMNVSTLELGDSALYLCASSPPGGVNTGELFFGEGSRLTVL.

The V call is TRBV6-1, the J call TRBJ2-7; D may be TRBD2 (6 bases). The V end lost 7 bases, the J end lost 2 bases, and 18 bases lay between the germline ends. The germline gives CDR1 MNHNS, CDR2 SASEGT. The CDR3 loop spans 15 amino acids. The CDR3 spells CASIGRAGTPYEQYF. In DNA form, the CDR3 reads TGTGCCAGCATTGGTCGAGCGGGCACGCCCTACGAGCAGTACTTC.

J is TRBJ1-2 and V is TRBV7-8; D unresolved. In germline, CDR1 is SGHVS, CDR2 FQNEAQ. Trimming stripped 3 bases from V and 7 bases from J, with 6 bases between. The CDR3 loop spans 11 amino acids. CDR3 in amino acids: CASSFGLGYTF. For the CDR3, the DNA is TGTGCCAGCAGCTTCGGCCTTGGCTACACCTTC.

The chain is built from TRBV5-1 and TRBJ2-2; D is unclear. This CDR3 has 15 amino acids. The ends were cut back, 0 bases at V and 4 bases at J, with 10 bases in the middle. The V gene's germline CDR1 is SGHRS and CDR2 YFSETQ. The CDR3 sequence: CASSLEGTSTGELFF. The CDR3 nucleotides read TGCGCCAGCAGCTTGGAAGGTACCAGCACCGGGGAGCTGTTTTTT.

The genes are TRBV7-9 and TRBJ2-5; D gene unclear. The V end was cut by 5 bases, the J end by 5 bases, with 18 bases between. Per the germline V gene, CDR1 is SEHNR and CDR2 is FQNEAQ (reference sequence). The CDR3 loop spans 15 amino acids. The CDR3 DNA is TGTGCCAGCAGCAAGCCCCTCGGGCGGACCGAGACCCAGTACTTC. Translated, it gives CASSKPLGRTETQYF. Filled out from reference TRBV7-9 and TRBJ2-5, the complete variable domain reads DTGVSQNPRHKITKRGQNVTFRCDPISEHNRLYWYRQTLGQGPEFLTYFQNEAQLEKSRLLSDRFSAERPKGSFSTLEIQRTEQGDSAMYLCASSKPLGRTETQYFGPGTRLLVL.

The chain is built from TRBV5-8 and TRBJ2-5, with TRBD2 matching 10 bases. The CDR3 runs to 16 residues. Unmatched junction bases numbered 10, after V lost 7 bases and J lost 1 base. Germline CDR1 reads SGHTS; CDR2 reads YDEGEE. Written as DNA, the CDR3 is TGTGCCAGCGACATTGCCGGACTAGCGGCCCAAGAGACCCAGTACTTC. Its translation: CASDIAGLAAQETQYF.

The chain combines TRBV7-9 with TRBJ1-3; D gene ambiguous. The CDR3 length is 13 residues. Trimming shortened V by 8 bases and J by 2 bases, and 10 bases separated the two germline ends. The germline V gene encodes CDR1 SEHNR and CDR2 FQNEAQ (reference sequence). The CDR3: CASSGQTGNTIYF. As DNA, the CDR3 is TGTGCCAGCTCTGGCCAGACTGGAAACACCATATATTTT.